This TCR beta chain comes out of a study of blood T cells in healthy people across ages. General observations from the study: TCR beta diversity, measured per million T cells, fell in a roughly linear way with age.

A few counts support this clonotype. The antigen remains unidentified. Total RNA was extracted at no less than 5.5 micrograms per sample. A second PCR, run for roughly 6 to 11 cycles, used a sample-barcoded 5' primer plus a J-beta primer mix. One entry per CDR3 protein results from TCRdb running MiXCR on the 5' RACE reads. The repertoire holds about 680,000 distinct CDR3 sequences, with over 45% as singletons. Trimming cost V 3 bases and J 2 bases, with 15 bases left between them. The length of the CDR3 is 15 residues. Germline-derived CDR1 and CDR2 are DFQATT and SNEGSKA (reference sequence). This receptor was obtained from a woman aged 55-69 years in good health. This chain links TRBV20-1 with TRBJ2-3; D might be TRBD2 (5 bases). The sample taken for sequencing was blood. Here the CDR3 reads CSASHDEDFTDTQYF. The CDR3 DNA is TGCAGTGCTAGTCACGACGAGGACTTCACAGATACGCAGTATTTT.